Below, one T cell receptor beta chain is given with its context. Its target antigen remains unknown. Base qualities are not recorded, but no much larger clone differs from it by a single base. The CDR3 measures 13 amino acids from cysteine to phenylalanine. Of all the DNA, just the CDR3 is kept, 39 bases in frame from base 1. CDR1 and CDR2 were assigned from the germline V gene as ENHRY and SYGVKD. V is reduced by 3 bases and J by 6 bases, leaving a spacing of 12 bases between them. Genomic DNA served as template for TCR beta VDJ combination and CDR3 sequence profiling. TCR repertoire sequencing was run on an Illumina HiSeq 2000. The paper's processing steps were these. TRBV/TRBJ rearrangement plots, CDR3 size and DJ length profiles, and Simpson's diversity index were used to assess repertoires. The most abundant DNA sequence in the deep sequencing data was taken as the immunodominant clone. CDR3 amino acid sequences were screened for sharing across subjects and were compared with published repertoires and the VDJdb database. The public sequencing data were trimmed at Q25 with fastp and processed into clonotypes with MiXCR by TCRdb, which kept only in-frame beta chains. When rows share a CDR3 protein, they turn into one entry using the most common DNA and genes. The V and J calls, along with clone size, are taken from TCRdb and not from the paper's own processing. The sample table lists about 180,000 distinct CDR3 sequences, around 45% of them with a count of one. Of the sample, 2.9% is held by the ten largest clones.

TCR repertoires of sorted CD4+ and CD8+ blood T cells from severe aplastic anemia patients and healthy subjects were deep-sequenced in the study. Ficoll-Paque density gradient centrifugation was used to isolate peripheral blood mononuclear cells. CD4+ and CD8+ T cells were sorted by FACS or magnetic beads before DNA extraction. This entry belongs to a study of CD8+CD57+ T cells in acquired aplastic anemia (dated by TCRdb to the late 2010s). Broadly, across the study: DNA extracted from sorted CD4+ and CD8+ cells had a mean of around 3 ug, with a range of about 0.2 to 30 ug. Healthy donor samples averaged approximately 10 million reads for CD4+ and about 12 million for CD8+ cells.

Broad study findings and their caveats: CD8+ Simpson's diversity did not differ significantly between patients and healthy controls (P=0.060). Although 25 to 30 CD8+ CDR3 sequences were shared by patients and controls, these sequences appeared highly expressed in patients and within the immunodominant clones of patients.

The rearranged chain carries TRBV10-3 and TRBJ2-7; the D segment cannot be called with confidence. Input material: sorted CD4+, CD8+, or CD8+CD57+ T cells (not recorded which) from PBMCs. The clonotype comes from a human donor in good health. The CDR3 in this case is CAISDSTAGEQYF. The nucleotides read TGTGCCATCAGTGATTCCACAGCCGGCGAGCAGTACTTC.